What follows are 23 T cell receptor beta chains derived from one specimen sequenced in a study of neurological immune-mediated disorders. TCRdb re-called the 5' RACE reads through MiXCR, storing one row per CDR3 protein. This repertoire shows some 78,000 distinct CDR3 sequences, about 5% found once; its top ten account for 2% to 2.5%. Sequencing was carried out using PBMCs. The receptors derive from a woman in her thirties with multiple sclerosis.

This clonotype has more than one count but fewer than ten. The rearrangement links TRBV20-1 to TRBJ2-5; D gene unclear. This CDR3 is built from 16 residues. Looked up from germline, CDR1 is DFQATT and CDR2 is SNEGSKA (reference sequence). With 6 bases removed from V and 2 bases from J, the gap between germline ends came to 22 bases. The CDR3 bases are TGCAGTGCCTCCCGTACGGTCGGTAAACCGCAAGAGACCCAGTACTTC. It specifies CSASRTVGKPQETQYF.

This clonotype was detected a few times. CDR3 region: CASRLGNWGPSPYSGNTIYF. The CDR3 bases are TGTGCAAGTCGTTTAGGAAACTGGGGACCCTCGCCATACTCTGGAAACACCATATATTTT. The V gene is TRBV12-2, the J gene TRBJ1-3. TRBV12-2 counts as a pseudogene. This CDR3 contains 20 residues.

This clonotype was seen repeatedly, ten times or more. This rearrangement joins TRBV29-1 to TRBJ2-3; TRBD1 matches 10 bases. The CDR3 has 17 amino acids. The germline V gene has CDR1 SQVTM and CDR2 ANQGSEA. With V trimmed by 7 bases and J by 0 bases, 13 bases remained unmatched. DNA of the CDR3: TGCAGCGCGTTCCTGGGACAGGGGAGCGTTAGCACAGATACGCAGTATTTT. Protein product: CSAFLGQGSVSTDTQYF.

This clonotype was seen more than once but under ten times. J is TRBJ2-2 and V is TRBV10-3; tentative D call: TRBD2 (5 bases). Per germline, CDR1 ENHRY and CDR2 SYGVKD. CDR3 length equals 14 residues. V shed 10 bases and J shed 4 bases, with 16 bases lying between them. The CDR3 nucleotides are TGTGCCACCCCGGCGGGCAGCTCCACCGGGGAGCTGTTTTTT. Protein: CATPAGSSTGELFF.

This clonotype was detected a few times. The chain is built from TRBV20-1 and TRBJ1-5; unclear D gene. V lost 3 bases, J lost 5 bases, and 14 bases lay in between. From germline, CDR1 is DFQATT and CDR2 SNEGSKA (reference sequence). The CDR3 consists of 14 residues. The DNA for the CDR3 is TGCAGTGCTAGCCCCCACGGTTCTGATCAGCCCCAGCATTTT. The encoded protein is CSASPHGSDQPQHF.

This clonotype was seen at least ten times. The CDR3 bases are TGTGCCAGCAGTTTAGGTAGCGGACCCTACAATGAGCAGTTCTTC. Translation gives CASSLGSGPYNEQFF. The chain joins TRBV27 to TRBJ2-1; possible D gene TRBD2, 6 bases. The CDR3 contains 15 residues. V lost 2 bases, J lost 2 bases, and 10 bases lay in between. The germline gives CDR1 MNHEY, CDR2 SMNVEV (reference sequence).

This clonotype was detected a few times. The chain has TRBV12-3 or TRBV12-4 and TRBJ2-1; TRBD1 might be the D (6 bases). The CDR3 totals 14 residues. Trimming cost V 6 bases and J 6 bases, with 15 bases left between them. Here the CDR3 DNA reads TGTGCCAGCAGCACAGGGTTTCAGGGCAATGAGCAGTTCTTC. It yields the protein CASSTGFQGNEQFF.

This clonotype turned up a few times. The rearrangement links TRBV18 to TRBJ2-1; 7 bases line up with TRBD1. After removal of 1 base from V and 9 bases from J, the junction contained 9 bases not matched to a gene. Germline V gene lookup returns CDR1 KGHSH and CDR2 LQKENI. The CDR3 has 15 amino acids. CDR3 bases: TGTGCCAGCTCACCACAGGTCAGGGGGTCGGGTGAGCAGTTCTTC. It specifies CASSPQVRGSGEQFF.

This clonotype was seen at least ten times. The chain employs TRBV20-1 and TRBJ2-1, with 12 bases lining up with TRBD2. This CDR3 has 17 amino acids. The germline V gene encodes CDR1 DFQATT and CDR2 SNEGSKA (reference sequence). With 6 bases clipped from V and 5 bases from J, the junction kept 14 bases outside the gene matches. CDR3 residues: CSAPKRTSGTYNNEQFF. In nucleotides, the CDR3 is TGCAGTGCCCCTAAACGGACTAGCGGGACCTATAACAATGAGCAGTTCTTC.

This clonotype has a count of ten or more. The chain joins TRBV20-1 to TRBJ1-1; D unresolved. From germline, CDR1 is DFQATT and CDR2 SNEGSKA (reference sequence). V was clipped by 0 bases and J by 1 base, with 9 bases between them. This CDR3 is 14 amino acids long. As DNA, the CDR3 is TGCAGTGCTAGAGATCCAGTAGCGAACACTGAAGCTTTCTTT. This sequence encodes CSARDPVANTEAFF.

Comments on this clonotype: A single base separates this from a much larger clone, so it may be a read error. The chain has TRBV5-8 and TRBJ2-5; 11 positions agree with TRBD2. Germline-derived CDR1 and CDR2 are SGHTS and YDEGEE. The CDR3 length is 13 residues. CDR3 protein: CASSGTSGENQYF. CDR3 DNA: TGTGCCAGCAGCGGGACTAGCGGAGAGAACCAGTACTTC.

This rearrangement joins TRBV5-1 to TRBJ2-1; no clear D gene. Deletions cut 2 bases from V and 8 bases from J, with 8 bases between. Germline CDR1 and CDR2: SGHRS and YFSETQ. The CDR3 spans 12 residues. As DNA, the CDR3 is TGCGCCAGCAGCTTAGGCCAGGATGAGCAGTTCTTC. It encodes CASSLGQDEQFF.

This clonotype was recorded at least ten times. The CDR3 region is CASSRGTSGLFDEQYF. As DNA, the CDR3 is TGCGCCAGCAGCCGGGGGACTAGCGGCCTTTTCGACGAGCAGTACTTC. V usage is TRBV5-1 and J usage is TRBJ2-7; 11 bases line up with TRBD2. The CDR3 covers 16 residues. The germline V gene encodes CDR1 SGHRS and CDR2 YFSETQ. V shed 4 bases, J shed 5 bases, and the junction held 11 bases outside the gene matches.

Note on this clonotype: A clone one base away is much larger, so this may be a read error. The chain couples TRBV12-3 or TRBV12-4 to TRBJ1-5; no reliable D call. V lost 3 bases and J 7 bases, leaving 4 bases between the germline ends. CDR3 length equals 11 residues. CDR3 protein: CASSLGQPQHF. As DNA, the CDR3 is TGTGCCAGCAGTTTGGGGCAGCCCCAGCATTTT.

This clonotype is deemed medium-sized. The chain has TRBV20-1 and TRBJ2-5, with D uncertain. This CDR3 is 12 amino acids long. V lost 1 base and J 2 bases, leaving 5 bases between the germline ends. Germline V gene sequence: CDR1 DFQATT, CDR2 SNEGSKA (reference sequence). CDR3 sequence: CSARVLQETQYF. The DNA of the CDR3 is TGCAGTGCTAGAGTTCTACAAGAGACCCAGTACTTC.

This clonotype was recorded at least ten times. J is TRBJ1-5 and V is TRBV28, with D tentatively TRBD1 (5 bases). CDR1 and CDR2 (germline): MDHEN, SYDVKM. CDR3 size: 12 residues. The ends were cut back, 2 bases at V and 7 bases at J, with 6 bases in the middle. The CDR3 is CASSLEGQPQHF. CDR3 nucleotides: TGTGCCAGCAGTTTAGAGGGGCAGCCCCAGCATTTT.

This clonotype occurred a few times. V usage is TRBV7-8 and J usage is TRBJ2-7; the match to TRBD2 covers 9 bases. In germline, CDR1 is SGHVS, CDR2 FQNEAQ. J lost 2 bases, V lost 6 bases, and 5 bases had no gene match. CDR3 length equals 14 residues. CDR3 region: CASSSSGGAYEQYV. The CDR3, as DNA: TGTGCCAGCAGTAGTAGCGGGGGCGCCTACGAGCAGTACGTC.

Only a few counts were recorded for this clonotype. The CDR3 protein is CASKSQDSLQETQYF. Written as DNA, the CDR3 is TGCGCCAGCAAATCGCAGGACTCGCTACAAGAGACCCAGTACTTC. J is TRBJ2-5 and V is TRBV5-1; possibly TRBD2 for D (5 bases). The CDR3 has 15 amino acids. CDR1 and CDR2 from the germline V gene are SGHRS and YFSETQ. Trimming took off 6 bases at V and 2 bases at J, with 17 bases between the two ends.

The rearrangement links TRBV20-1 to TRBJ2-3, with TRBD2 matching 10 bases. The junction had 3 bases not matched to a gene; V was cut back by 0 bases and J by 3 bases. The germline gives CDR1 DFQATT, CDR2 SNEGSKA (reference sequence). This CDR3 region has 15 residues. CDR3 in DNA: TGCAGTGCTAGAGATCAAGCGGGGGGGACAGATACGCAGTATTTT. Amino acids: CSARDQAGGTDTQYF.

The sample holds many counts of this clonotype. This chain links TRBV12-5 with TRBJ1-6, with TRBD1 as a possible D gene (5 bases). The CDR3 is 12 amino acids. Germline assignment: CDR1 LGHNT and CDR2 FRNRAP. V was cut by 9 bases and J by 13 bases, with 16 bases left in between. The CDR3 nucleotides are TGTGCTAGCGGGAGGGGCTCGGGTCCCCTCCACTTT. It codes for CASGRGSGPLHF.

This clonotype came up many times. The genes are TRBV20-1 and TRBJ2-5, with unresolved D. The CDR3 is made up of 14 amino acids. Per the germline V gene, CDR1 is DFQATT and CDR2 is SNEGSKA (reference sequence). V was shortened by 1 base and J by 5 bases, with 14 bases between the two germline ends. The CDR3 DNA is TGCAGTGCTAGAGGAGACCCTCGTGGTGAGACCCAGTACTTC. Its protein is CSARGDPRGETQYF.

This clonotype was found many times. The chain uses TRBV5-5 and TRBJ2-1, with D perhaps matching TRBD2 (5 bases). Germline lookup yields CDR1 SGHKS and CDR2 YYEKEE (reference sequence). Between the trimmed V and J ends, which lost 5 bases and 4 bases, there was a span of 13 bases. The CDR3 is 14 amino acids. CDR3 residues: CASRPPGVYNEQFF. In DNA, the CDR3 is TGTGCCAGCAGGCCCCCCGGGGTTTACAATGAGCAGTTCTTC.

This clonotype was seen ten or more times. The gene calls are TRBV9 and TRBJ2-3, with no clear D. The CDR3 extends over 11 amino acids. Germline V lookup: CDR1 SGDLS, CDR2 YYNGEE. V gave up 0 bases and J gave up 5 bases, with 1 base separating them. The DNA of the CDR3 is TGTGCCAGCAGCGTAGGAGATACGCAGTATTTT. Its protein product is CASSVGDTQYF.